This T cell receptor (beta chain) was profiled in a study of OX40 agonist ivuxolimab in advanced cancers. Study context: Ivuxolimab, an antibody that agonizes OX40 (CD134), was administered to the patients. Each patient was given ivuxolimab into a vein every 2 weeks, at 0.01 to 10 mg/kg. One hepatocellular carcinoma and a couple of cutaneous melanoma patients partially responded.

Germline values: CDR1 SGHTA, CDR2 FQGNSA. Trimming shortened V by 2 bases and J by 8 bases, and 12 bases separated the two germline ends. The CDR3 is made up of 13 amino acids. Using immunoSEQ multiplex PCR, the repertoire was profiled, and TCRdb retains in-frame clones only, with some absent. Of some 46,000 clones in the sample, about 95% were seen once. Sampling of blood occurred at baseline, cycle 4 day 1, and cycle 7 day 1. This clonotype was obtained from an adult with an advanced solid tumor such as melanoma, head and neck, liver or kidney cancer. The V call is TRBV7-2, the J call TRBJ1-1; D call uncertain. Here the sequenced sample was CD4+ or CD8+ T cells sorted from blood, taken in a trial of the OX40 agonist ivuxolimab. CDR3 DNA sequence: TGTGCCAGCAGCTTAACCCTAGGCAGGGAAGCTTTCTTT. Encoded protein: CASSLTLGREAFF.